A single sample gave rise to the 4 T cell receptor beta chains below, sequenced in a study of blood T cell repertoires in COVID-19. Sequencing was performed with immunoSEQ multiplex PCR; in TCRdb, only in-frame clones are kept and a portion is missing. The table has approximately 210,000 clones, roughly four fifths seen once. Sequenced: peripheral blood. All receptors come from a woman in her 40s with acute or convalescent COVID-19.

The CDR3 reads CSVVDRVGIRASYEQYF. CDR3 nucleotides: TGCAGCGTTGTGGACAGGGTGGGAATTCGAGCGTCGTACGAGCAGTACTTC. V and J are TRBV29-1 and TRBJ2-7; 8 bases match TRBD1. V dropped 4 bases and J dropped 4; count of bases not matched to a gene: 18. There are 17 residues in the CDR3. The germline gives CDR1 SQVTM, CDR2 ANQGSEA.

The J gene is TRBJ1-4, the V gene TRBV27, with D possibly TRBD1 on 5 matching bases. The CDR3 runs 13 residues. The germline gives CDR1 MNHEY, CDR2 SMNVEV (reference sequence). Trimming took 3 bases from V and 8 from J, leaving 10 bases between them. CDR3 loop: CASSFSGSEKLFF. CDR3 DNA: TGTGCCAGCAGTTTCTCAGGGTCAGAAAAACTGTTTTTT.

Only a few counts were recorded for this clone. The gene calls are TRBV20-1 and TRBJ2-2; D might be TRBD2 (5 bases). This CDR3 is 15 amino acids long. The germline V and J ends were trimmed by 3 bases and 5 bases, with 16 bases remaining between them. Germline CDR1 and CDR2: DFQATT and SNEGSKA (reference sequence). Here the CDR3 DNA reads TGCAGTGCTAGTATATCTAGCAGGAGGACCGGGGAGCTGTTTTTT. It is translated as CSASISSRRTGELFF.

This clone has only a few counts. This chain links TRBV6-6 with TRBJ2-1; 16 bases agree with TRBD2. The CDR3 is 20 residues long. V was pared by 6 bases and J by 10 bases, with 21 bases of the junction left unmatched. Germline CDR1 is MNHNY and CDR2 is SVGAGI (reference sequence). CDR3 coding DNA: TGTGCCAGCAGCTCTAGACAGGGGTCCGGGACTAGCGGGAGGGTAGGAGAGCAGTTCTTC. Protein sequence: CASSSRQGSGTSGRVGEQFF.